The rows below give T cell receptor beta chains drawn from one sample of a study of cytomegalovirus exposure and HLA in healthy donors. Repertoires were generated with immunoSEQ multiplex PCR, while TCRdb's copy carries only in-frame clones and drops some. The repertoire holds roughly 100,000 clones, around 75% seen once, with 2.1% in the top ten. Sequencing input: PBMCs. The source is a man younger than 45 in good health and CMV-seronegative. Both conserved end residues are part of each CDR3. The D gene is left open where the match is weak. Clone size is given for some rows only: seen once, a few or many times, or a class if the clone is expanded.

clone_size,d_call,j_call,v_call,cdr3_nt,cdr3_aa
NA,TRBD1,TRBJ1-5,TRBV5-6,TGTGCCAGCAGCTTAACAGGGGGCCTCAATCAGCCCCAGCATTTT,CASSLTGGLNQPQHF
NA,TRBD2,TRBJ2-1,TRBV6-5,TGTGCCAGCCGGGCCGGGACTAGCATATACAATGAGCAGTTCTTC,CASRAGTSIYNEQFF
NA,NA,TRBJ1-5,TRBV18,TGTGCCAGCTCACCAATGAGGGACAATCAGCCCCAGCATTTT,CASSPMRDNQPQHF
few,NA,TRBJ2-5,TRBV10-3,TGTGCCATCAGTGAATCCTTCCAGGTCAGGGAGACCCAGTACTTC,CAISESFQVRETQYF
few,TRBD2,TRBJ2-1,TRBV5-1,TGCGCCAGCAGCCCGGGACTAGCGGCTAATGAGCAGTTCTTC,CASSPGLAANEQFF
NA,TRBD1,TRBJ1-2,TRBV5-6,TGTGCCAGCAGCTTACAGGGGGCGGCTGGCTACACCTTC,CASSLQGAAGYTF
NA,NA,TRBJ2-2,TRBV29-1,TGCAGCGTTGAGGAGGGGCGCCTCACCGGGGAGCTGTTTTTT,CSVEEGRLTGELFF
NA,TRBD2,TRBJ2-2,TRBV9,TGTGCCAGCAGCTTACGACTAGCGGGAGCGGTCGGGGAGCTGTTTTTT,CASSLRLAGAVGELFF
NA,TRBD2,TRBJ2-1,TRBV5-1,TGCGCCAGCTACGGGGGGGCGGGATTATACAATGAGCAGTTCTTC,CASYGGAGLYNEQFF
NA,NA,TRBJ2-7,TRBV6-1,TGTGCCAGCAGTGAAGCCGGCAGGTACGAGCAGTACTTC,CASSEAGRYEQYF
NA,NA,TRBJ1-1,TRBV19,TGTGCCAGTTTCGGAGGTATAGGTACTGAAGCTTTCTTT,CASFGGIGTEAFF
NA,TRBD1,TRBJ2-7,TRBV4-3,TGCGCCAGCAGCCAAGGGGTTTACCAGACAGGGGCTAACTACGAGCAGTACTTC,CASSQGVYQTGANYEQYF
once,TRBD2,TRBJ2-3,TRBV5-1,TGCGCCAGCAGCTTGGCGGGGGGGCCTAGCACAGATACGCAGTATTTT,CASSLAGGPSTDTQYF
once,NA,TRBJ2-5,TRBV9,TGTGCCAGCAGCGTGGGACTGGCCAATGGCCAGTACTTC,CASSVGLANGQYF
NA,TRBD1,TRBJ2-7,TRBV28,TGTGCCAGCAGTACCGGGACAGGGACCTACGAGCAGTACTTC,CASSTGTGTYEQYF
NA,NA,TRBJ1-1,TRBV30,TGTGCCTGGTCCGGGGGTGCACCAGCTTTCTTT,CAWSGGAPAFF
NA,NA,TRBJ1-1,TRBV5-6,TGTGCCAGCAGCTCGAGAGGGCTGGATACTGAAGCTTTCTTT,CASSSRGLDTEAFF
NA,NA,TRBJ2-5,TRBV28,TGTGCCAGCAGCGCCGGGGGGCCTAATACCAAGAACCAGTACTTC,CASSAGGPNTKNQYF